This T cell receptor beta chain was sequenced during a study of OX40 agonist ivuxolimab in advanced cancers. Background for the entire study: The costimulatory receptor OX40 (CD134) was targeted by ivuxolimab, a fully human IgG2 agonistic monoclonal antibody. Intravenous ivuxolimab was administered to patients every 2 weeks at six dose levels: 0.01, 0.1, 0.3, 1.5, 3 and 10 mg/kg. Of the roughly 52 dose-escalation patients, hepatocellular carcinoma was present in about 19, melanoma in approximately 15, renal cell carcinoma in 9 and head and neck cancer in 9. In the dose-escalation cohort, 82.7% of patients were male, and the mean age was roughly 60 years, with a range of roughly 20 to 85. Patients were allowed to have had prior anti-PD-1, anti-PD-L1 or anti-CTLA-4 therapy, and roughly 40% of the dose-escalation patients had been treated with checkpoint inhibitors. Partial responses occurred in three dose-escalation patients, of whom one had hepatocellular carcinoma and two had cutaneous melanoma. Peripheral TCRbeta sequencing was intended to test whether TCR sequence diversity was altered and clonal T-cell expansion was caused by ivuxolimab. The paper reports the monotherapy dose-escalation portion (N ≈ 50 patients) of the phase I ivuxolimab trial.

To sequence the TCRbeta CDR3 region, genomic DNA was isolated from the sorted cells. The immunoSEQ Assay was used for sequencing of TCRbeta CDR3 regions. Here the immuneACCESS table is served through TCRdb, limited to in-frame sequences with V and J called. Missing clones are a known gap in these copies; in checked studies unresolved V genes cover under half, and the rest lacks a known reason. The sample has under 100,000 clones on record, roughly 88% of them singletons. The ten most abundant clones make up 0.72% of the sample. Trimming costs V 5 bases and J 4 bases, and their ends lie 11 bases apart. From the cysteine through the phenylalanine, the CDR3 covers 13 amino acids. Solely the CDR3 DNA is kept, with 39 bases framed from the first base. For CDR1 and CDR2, the germline V gene lists SGHTA and FQGNSA. Overall results and qualifications from the work: At doses of 0.1 to 3.0 mg/kg, clonal expansion of both CD4+ and CD8+ blood T cells was observed from baseline to week 6. After ivuxolimab, expanded clones were on average more numerous among CD8+ T cells than among CD4+ T cells. Which antigens the clonally expanded peripheral T cells were specific for was not determined. Low levels of normalized T-cell clonal expansion were also shown by some nonresponding patients. In the 0.1-3.0 mg/kg groups, partial responders were among the patients with the lowest normalized peripheral clonal expansion, particularly in CD8+ T cells.

About this clone itself: Its antigen remains undetermined. Base qualities are missing; no much larger clone stands one base away.

The trial excluded patients who had a history of autoimmune disease or who were on systemic immunosuppression. Peripheral blood for TCR sequencing was collected from all dose cohorts at baseline, on cycle 4 day 1, and on cycle 7 day 1. Samples came from an open-label, multicenter, first-in-human phase I dose-escalation trial of ivuxolimab. Adults with locally advanced or metastatic melanoma, renal cell carcinoma, hepatocellular carcinoma or head and neck squamous cell carcinoma were enrolled in the trial. Before TCR sequencing, CD4+ and CD8+ T cells were separately sorted from peripheral blood. The sequence is built from TRBV7-2 and TRBJ1-1; the D gene lacks a confident call. Sequencing used CD4+ or CD8+ T cells sorted from blood, obtained in a trial of the OX40 agonist ivuxolimab. The source of this sequence is an adult with an advanced solid tumor such as melanoma, head and neck, liver or kidney cancer. The CDR3 corresponds to CASSLVDTTEAFF. The sequenced DNA is TGTGCCAGCAGCCTGGTAGACACCACTGAAGCTTTCTTT.